The next 3 T cell receptor beta chains were all read from a single sample in a study of circulating and synovial CD4+ cells in juvenile arthritis. Sequencing was performed with immunoSEQ multiplex PCR; in TCRdb, only in-frame clones are kept and a portion is missing. This sample has about 33,000 clones, with nearly 95% found just once. The sequenced material came from CD4+ T cells from blood. The receptor set was obtained from a human donor with juvenile idiopathic arthritis.

The chain couples TRBV28 to TRBJ1-2; D is ambiguous. Germline-derived CDR1 and CDR2 are MDHEN and SYDVKM. V was pared by 6 bases and J by 8 bases, with 16 bases between. The CDR3 runs to 13 residues. The CDR3 sequence is CASSLRRGWGYTF. Here the CDR3 DNA reads TGTGCCAGCAGCCTCAGACGGGGTTGGGGCTACACCTTC.

The chain carries TRBV2 and TRBJ2-3; the match to TRBD2 covers 7 bases. With 1 base clipped from V and 5 bases from J, the junction kept 3 bases outside the gene matches. The CDR3 loop spans 14 amino acids. Germline CDR1 is SNHLY and CDR2 is FYNNEI. In DNA, the CDR3 is TGTGCCAGCAGTGAAGGGGGGGGTATAGATACGCAGTATTTT. Its translation: CASSEGGGIDTQYF.

The V call is TRBV5-1, the J call TRBJ2-7; the match to TRBD1 covers 8 bases. This CDR3 has 15 residues. The germline CDR1 and CDR2 sequences are SGHRS and YFSETQ. V dropped 3 bases and J dropped 6; count of bases not matched to a gene: 11. The CDR3: CASSSSGQDGGEQYF. As DNA, the CDR3 is TGCGCCAGCAGCTCCTCGGGACAGGATGGAGGCGAGCAGTACTTC.